This T cell receptor beta chain was captured by sequencing in a study of beta chain features in type 1 diabetes. The single heparinised draw taken from each donor contained 90 to 150 mL of blood on average. Populations obtained by sorting all exceeded 98% purity. Expressed TCRB transcripts were sequenced, since all the RNA that had been isolated was reverse transcribed. The repertoire was sequenced with immunoSEQ multiplex PCR; TCRdb's copy has only in-frame clones and lacks some. The table lists about 320,000 clones, about 15% of them singletons. Study-wide results and caveats: TCRB CDR3s were moderately but significantly shorter in Type 1 diabetes patients in all four CD4+ subsets. For type 1 diabetes patients, VDJ junctions showed fewer insertions and more deletions.

Worth noting for this clone: Its antigen is as yet unknown.

The CDR3 extends over 13 amino acids. V lost 5 bases and J lost 9; bases outside the gene matches: 5. CDR1 is SGHAT, CDR2 FQDESV, per germline (reference sequence). The chain couples TRBV11-1 to TRBJ2-1; 9 nucleotides match TRBD2. Material for sequencing was central memory CD4+ T cells from blood. The receptor comes from a man aged 25-40 years in good health. The DNA for the CDR3 is TGTGCCAGCAGCCCCGAGACTAGCGGTGAGCAGTTCTTC. It yields the protein CASSPETSGEQFF.